This T cell receptor (beta chain) was captured by sequencing in a study of somatic mutations in cytotoxic T cells in rheumatoid arthritis. Study-wide results and limits: Of about 62 patients, 7 to 9 had a largest CD8+ clone that exceeded 20% of CD8+ cells. The study found CD8+ clonality increased with age in rheumatoid arthritis patients, not healthy controls.

Libraries were prepared by immunoSEQ multiplex PCR; TCRdb keeps only in-frame clonotypes and omits some of them. The sample yields about 25,000 clones, 82% seen once. By positive magnetic bead selection, CD4+ and CD8+ cells were isolated, and their purity was checked by flow cytometry. This clone occurred a few times. Its antigen is currently unknown. The V and J ends lost 8 bases and 4 bases respectively, with 16 bases between them. This CDR3 contains 14 residues. Per the germline V gene, CDR1 is SNHLY and CDR2 is FYNNEI. The sequenced sample was CD8+ T cells sorted from blood. The chain recombines TRBV2 with TRBJ2-3; D gene unclear. The source of this sequence is a man aged 45-65 years in good health. DNA of the CDR3: TGTGCCAGCGGGCCCCCCGAGAGCCCAGATACGCAGTATTTT. It is translated as CASGPPESPDTQYF. Complete variable domain (other parts from reference TRBV2 and TRBJ2-3): EPEVTQTPSHQVTQMGQEVILRCVPISNHLYFYWYRQILGQKVEFLVSFYNNEISEKSEIFDDQFSVERPDGSNFTLKIRSTKLEDSAMYFCASGPPESPDTQYFGPGTRLTVL.